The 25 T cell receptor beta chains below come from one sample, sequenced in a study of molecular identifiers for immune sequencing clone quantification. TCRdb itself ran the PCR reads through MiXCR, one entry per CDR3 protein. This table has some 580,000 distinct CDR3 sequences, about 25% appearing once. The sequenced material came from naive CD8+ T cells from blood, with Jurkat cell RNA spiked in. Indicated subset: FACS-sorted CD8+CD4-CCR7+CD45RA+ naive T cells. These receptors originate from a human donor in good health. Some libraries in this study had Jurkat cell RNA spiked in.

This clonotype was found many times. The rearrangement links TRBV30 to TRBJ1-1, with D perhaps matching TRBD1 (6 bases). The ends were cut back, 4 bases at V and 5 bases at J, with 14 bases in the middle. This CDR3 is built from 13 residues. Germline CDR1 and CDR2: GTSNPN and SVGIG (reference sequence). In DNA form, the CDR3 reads TGTGCCTGGAACTGGGGGCGGGTAACTGAAGCTTTCTTT. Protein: CAWNWGRVTEAFF. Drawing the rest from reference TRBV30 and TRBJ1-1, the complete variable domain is SQTIHQWPATLVQPVGSPLSLECTVEGTSNPNLYWYRQAAGRGLQLLFYSVGIGQISSEVPQNLSASRPQDRQFILSSKKLLLSDSGFYLCAWNWGRVTEAFFGQGTRLTVV.

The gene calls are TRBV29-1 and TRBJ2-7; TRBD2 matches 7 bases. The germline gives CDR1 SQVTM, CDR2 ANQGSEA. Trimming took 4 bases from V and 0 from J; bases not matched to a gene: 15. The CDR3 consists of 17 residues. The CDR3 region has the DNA TGCAGCGTTGGTTCGGGGCCCTTCTCGGGAGGCTCCTACGAGCAGTACTTC. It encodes CSVGSGPFSGGSYEQYF.

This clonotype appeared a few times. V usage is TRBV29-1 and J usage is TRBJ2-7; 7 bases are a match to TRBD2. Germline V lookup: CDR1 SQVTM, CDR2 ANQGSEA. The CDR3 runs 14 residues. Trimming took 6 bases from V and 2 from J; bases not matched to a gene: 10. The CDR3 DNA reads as TGCAGCGTGGGGGGGTTAGAGGGAACCTACGAGCAGTACTTC. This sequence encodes CSVGGLEGTYEQYF.

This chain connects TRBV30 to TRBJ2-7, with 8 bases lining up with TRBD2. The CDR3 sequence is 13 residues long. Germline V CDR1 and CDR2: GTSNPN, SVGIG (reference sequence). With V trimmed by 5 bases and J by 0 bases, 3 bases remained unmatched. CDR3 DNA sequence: TGTGCCTGGGAGAGCGGGAGCTCCTACGAGCAGTACTTC. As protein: CAWESGSSYEQYF. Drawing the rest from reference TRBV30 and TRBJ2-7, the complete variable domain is SQTIHQWPATLVQPVGSPLSLECTVEGTSNPNLYWYRQAAGRGLQLLFYSVGIGQISSEVPQNLSASRPQDRQFILSSKKLLLSDSGFYLCAWESGSSYEQYFGPGTRLTVT.

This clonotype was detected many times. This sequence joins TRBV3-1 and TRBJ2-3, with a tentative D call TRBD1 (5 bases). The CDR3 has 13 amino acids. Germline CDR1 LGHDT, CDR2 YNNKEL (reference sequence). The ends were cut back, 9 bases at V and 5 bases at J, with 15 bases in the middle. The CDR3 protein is CASRSAGIDTQYF. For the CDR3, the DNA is TGTGCCAGTCGATCTGCAGGGATAGATACGCAGTATTTT.

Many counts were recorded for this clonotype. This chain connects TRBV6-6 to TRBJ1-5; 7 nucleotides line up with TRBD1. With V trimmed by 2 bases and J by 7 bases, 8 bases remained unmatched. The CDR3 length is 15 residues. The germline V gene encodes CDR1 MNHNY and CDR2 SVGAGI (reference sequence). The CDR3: CASSYGDSSEQPQHF. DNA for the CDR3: TGTGCCAGCAGTTACGGGGACAGTTCGGAGCAGCCCCAGCATTTT.

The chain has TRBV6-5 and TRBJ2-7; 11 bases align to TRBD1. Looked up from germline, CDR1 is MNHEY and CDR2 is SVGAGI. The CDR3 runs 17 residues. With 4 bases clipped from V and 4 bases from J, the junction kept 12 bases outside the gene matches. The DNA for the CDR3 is TGTGCCAGCAGTTTAAACTCCGGGACAGGGGGTACTTACGAGCAGTACTTC. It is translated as CASSLNSGTGGTYEQYF.

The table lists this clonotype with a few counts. This CDR3 is CASSPGLHSSTDTQYF. CDR3 bases: TGTGCCAGCAGTCCGGGCCTCCACTCTAGCACAGATACGCAGTATTTT. The chain joins TRBV12-3 or TRBV12-4 to TRBJ2-3; D not resolved. CDR3 length: 16 residues. Trimming stripped 5 bases from V and 0 bases from J, with 15 bases between.

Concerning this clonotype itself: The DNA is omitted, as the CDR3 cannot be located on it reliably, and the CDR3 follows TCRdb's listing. CDR3 loop: CASSEVVGQGALDTKYF. The chain links TRBV6-1 to TRBJ2-3; the tabulated D call, TRBD1, remains unverified against the DNA. The CDR3 is 17 residues long, ends included. Germline V gene sequence: CDR1 MNHNS, CDR2 SASEGT.

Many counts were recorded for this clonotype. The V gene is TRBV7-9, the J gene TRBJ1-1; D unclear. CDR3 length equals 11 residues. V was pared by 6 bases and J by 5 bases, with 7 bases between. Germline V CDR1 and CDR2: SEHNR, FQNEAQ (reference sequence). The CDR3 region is CASRTYTEAFF. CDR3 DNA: TGTGCCAGCAGAACGTATACTGAAGCTTTCTTT.

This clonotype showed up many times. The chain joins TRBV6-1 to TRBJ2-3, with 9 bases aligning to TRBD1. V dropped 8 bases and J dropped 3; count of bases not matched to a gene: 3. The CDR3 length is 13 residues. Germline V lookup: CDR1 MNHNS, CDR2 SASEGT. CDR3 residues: CASEQGATDTQYF. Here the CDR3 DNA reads TGTGCCAGCGAACAGGGGGCAACAGATACGCAGTATTTT.

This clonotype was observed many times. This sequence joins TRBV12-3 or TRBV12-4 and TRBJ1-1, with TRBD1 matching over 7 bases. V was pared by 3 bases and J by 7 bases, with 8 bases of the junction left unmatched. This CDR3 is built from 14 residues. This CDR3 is CASSFKQGGIEAFF. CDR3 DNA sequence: TGTGCCAGCAGTTTTAAACAAGGGGGCATTGAAGCTTTCTTT.

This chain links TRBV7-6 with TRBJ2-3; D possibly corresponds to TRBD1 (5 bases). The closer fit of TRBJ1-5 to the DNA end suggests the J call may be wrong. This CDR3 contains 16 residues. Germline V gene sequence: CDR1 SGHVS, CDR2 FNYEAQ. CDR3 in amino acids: CASSSGLAGVSDTQHF. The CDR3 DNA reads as TGTGCCAGCAGCTCGGGACTAGCGGGAGTATCCGATACGCAGCATTTT.

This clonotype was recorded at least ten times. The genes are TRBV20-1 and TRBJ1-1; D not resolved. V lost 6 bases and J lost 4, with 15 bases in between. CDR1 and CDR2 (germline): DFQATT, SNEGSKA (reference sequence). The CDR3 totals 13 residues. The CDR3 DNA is TGCAGTGCCGGCGCGGGGTATGCCACTGAAGCTTTCTTT. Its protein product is CSAGAGYATEAFF.

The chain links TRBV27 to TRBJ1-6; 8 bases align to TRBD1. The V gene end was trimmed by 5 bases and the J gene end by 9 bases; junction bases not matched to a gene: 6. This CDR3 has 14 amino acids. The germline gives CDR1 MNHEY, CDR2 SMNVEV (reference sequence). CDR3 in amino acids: CASSPQGARSPLHF. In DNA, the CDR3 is TGTGCCAGCAGTCCCCAGGGGGCACGTTCACCCCTCCACTTT.

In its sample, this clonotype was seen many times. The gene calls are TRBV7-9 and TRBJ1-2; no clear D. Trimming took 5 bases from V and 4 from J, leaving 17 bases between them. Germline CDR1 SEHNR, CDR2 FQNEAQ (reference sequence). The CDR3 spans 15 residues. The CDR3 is CASSLMTRKGYGYTF. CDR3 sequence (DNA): TGTGCCAGCAGCCTAATGACAAGAAAGGGCTATGGCTACACCTTC. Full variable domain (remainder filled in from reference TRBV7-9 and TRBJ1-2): DTGVSQNPRHKITKRGQNVTFRCDPISEHNRLYWYRQTLGQGPEFLTYFQNEAQLEKSRLLSDRFSAERPKGSFSTLEIQRTEQGDSAMYLCASSLMTRKGYGYTFGSGTRLTVV.

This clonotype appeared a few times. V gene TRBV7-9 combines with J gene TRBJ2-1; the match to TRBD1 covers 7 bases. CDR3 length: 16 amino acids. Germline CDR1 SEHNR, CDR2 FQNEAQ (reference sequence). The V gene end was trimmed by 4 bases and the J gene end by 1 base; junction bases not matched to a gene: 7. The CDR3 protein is CASSSKTGKSYNEQFF. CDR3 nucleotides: TGTGCCAGCAGCTCCAAGACAGGGAAATCCTACAATGAGCAGTTCTTC. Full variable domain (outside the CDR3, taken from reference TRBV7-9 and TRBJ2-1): DTGVSQNPRHKITKRGQNVTFRCDPISEHNRLYWYRQTLGQGPEFLTYFQNEAQLEKSRLLSDRFSAERPKGSFSTLEIQRTEQGDSAMYLCASSSKTGKSYNEQFFGPGTRLTVL.

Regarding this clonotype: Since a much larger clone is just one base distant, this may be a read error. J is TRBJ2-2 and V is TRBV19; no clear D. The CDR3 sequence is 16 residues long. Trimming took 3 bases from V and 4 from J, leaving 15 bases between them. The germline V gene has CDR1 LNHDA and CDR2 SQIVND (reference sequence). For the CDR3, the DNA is TGTGCCAGTAGTATGTATACAAGATCGATCACCGGGGAGCTGTTTTTT. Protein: CASSMYTRSITGELFF.

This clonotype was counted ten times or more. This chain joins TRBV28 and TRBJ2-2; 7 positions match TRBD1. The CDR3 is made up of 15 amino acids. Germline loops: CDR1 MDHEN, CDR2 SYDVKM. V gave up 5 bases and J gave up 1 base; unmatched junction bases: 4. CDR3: CASSGTVKNTGELFF. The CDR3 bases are TGTGCCAGCAGTGGGACAGTAAAGAACACCGGGGAGCTGTTTTTT.

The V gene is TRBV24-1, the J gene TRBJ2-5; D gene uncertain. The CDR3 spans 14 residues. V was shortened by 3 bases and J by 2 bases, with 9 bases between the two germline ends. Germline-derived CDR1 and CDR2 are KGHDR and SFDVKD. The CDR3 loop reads CATSDPDGQETQYF. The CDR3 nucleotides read TGTGCCACCAGTGATCCCGACGGGCAAGAGACCCAGTACTTC.

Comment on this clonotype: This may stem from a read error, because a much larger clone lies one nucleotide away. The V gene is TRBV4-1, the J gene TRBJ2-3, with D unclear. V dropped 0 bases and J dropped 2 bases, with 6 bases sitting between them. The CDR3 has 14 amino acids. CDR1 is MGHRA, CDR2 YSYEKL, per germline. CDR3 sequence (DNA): TGCGCCAGCAGCCAAGAGGGGATCACAGATACGCAGTATTTT. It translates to CASSQEGITDTQYF.

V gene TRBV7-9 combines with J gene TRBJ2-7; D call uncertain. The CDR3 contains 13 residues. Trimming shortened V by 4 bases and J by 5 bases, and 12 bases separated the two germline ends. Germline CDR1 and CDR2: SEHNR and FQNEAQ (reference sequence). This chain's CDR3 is CASSSPGSHEQYF. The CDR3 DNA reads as TGTGCCAGCAGCTCACCCGGAAGCCACGAGCAGTACTTC.

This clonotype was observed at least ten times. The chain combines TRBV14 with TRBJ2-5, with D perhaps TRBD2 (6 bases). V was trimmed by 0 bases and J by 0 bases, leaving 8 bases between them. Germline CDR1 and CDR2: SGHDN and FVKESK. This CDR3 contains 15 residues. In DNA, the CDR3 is TGTGCCAGCAGCCAAGAAACTAGCTACCAAGAGACCCAGTACTTC. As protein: CASSQETSYQETQYF.

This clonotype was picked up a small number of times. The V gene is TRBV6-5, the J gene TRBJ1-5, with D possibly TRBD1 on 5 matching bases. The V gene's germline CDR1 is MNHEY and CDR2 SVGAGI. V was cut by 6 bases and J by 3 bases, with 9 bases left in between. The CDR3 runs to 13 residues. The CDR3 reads CASSDSNNQPQHF. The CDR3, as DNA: TGTGCCAGCAGCGACAGTAACAATCAGCCCCAGCATTTT.

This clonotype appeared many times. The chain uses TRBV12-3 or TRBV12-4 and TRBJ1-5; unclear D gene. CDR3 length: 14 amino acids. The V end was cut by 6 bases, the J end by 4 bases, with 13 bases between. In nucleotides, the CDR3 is TGTGCCAGCAGCCCTTCTTTGGGGAATCAGCCCCAGCATTTT. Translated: CASSPSLGNQPQHF.